The 16 T cell receptor beta chains below come from one sample, sequenced in a study of identical twins. TCRdb re-analysed the 5' RACE reads in MiXCR, keeping a single row per CDR3 protein. Here the sample spans some 1,600,000 distinct CDR3 sequences, under 35% being singletons. Sequences were obtained from cord blood. These receptors were taken from a newborn girl in good health.

Concerning this clonotype: A much larger clone lies a single base off, so this may be a read error. The gene calls are TRBV14 and TRBJ2-1, with a possible D match to TRBD2 (5 bases). Looked up from germline, CDR1 is SGHDN and CDR2 is FVKESK. The CDR3 consists of 17 residues. CDR3 bases: TGTGCCAGCAGCCAAGCTATGACTACGAGGGTTTACAGTGAGCAGTTCTTC. It specifies CASSQAMTTRVYSEQFF.

The V gene is TRBV20-1, the J gene TRBJ2-7; D remains unclear. The germline V gene has CDR1 DFQATT and CDR2 SNEGSKA (reference sequence). This CDR3 is 11 amino acids long. Trimming removed 3 bases at V and 4 bases at J, with 7 bases between. CDR3: CSASKGYEQYF. The DNA of the CDR3 is TGCAGTGCTAGCAAGGGTTACGAGCAGTACTTC.

The rearrangement joins TRBV7-7 to TRBJ2-1, with D possibly TRBD1 on 6 matching bases. V lost 1 base and J 6 bases, leaving 13 bases between the germline ends. The CDR3 consists of 15 residues. CDR1 is SSHAT and CDR2 is FNYEAQ in the germline V gene (reference sequence). The CDR3 loop is CASSLDRVRGNEQFF. In DNA, the CDR3 is TGTGCCAGCAGCTTAGACAGGGTACGGGGCAATGAGCAGTTCTTC.

The chain carries TRBV6-1 and TRBJ2-1, with unresolved D. The germline V and J ends were trimmed by 5 bases and 13 bases, with 15 bases remaining between them. The CDR3 sequence is 12 residues long. Germline V gene data show CDR1 as MNHNS and CDR2 as SASEGT. The CDR3 loop is CASSKFQETQFF. CDR3 nucleotide sequence: TGTGCCAGCAGTAAGTTCCAAGAGACCCAGTTCTTC.

The chain employs TRBV20-1 and TRBJ2-1; D tentatively reads TRBD1 or TRBD2 (6 bases each). Germline loops: CDR1 DFQATT, CDR2 SNEGSKA (reference sequence). The CDR3 has 16 amino acids. The V end lost 3 bases, the J end lost 6 bases, and 21 bases lay between the germline ends. The CDR3 region has the DNA TGCAGTGCTAGCGACCCGGGGGCAGGAGGAATCAATGAGCAGTTCTTC. This sequence encodes CSASDPGAGGINEQFF.

This chain joins TRBV20-1 and TRBJ2-1; 13 nucleotides agree with TRBD2. Germline loops: CDR1 DFQATT, CDR2 SNEGSKA (reference sequence). Losses at the gene ends were 0 bases for V and 5 bases for J; bases not matched to a gene: 4. CDR3 size: 16 residues. The CDR3 coding sequence is TGCAGTGCTAGAGATATGGGACTAGCGGGAAACAATGAGCAGTTCTTC. Residues: CSARDMGLAGNNEQFF.

About this clonotype: The missing conserved phenylalanine or tryptophan at the end of this CDR3 makes a read error likely. J is TRBJ2-4 and V is TRBV24-1; possibly TRBD2 for D (6 bases). The germline V gene has CDR1 KGHDR and CDR2 SFDVKD. The CDR3 is 13 amino acids. Deletions cut 5 bases from V and 5 bases from J, with 9 bases between. The CDR3 reads CATSGSGENIQYY. The CDR3 DNA is TGTGCCACCAGTGGGTCGGGGGAAAACATTCAGTACTAC.

As regards this clonotype: This clone may be a read error of a much larger clone one base away. The V call is TRBV3-1, the J call TRBJ2-1; 7 nucleotides match TRBD2. The J call may not be correct, given that the DNA end is closer to TRBJ2-7. Germline CDR1 reads LGHDT; CDR2 reads YNNKEL (reference sequence). The CDR3 has 14 amino acids. The CDR3: CASSQVASGNEQYF. The CDR3 DNA sequence: TGTGCCAGCAGCCAAGTTGCTAGCGGCAATGAGCAGTACTTC.

This clonotype was seen only a few times. J is TRBJ2-5 and V is TRBV28; tentatively, D is TRBD2 (6 bases). V was clipped by 3 bases and J by 0 bases, with 14 bases between them. Per germline, CDR1 MDHEN and CDR2 SYDVKM. The CDR3 length is 16 residues. CDR3 bases: TGTGCCAGCAGTTTTTTAAAAGGGAGGTACCAAGAGACCCAGTACTTC. Its translation is CASSFLKGRYQETQYF.

As regards this clonotype: This may be a read error, as it is one base from a much larger clone. V gene TRBV6-5 combines with J gene TRBJ2-7; possible D gene TRBD1, 6 bases. V lost 8 bases, J lost 7 bases, and 21 bases lay in between. Germline V gives CDR1 MNHEY, CDR2 SVGAGI. The CDR3 contains 14 residues. CDR3 in amino acids: CASALDRIRYEQYF. Here the CDR3 DNA reads TGTGCCAGCGCCCTGGACAGAATTCGGTATGAGCAGTACTTC.

This clonotype appeared once. The genes are TRBV20-1 and TRBJ1-5; D call uncertain. The germline V and J ends were trimmed by 0 bases and 1 base, with 4 bases remaining between them. The CDR3 runs 13 residues. CDR1 and CDR2 from the germline V gene are DFQATT and SNEGSKA (reference sequence). The CDR3 DNA reads TGCAGTGCTAGAGAAAGGAGCAATCAGCCCCAGCATTTT. Its protein product is CSARERSNQPQHF.

This sequence joins TRBV18 and TRBJ1-2; 9 positions match TRBD1. CDR1 and CDR2 (germline): KGHSH, LQKENI. The CDR3 is 14 amino acids. The trim removed 2 bases at V and 10 bases at J, leaving 8 bases unmatched. CDR3: CASSPFDRGGPYTF. In nucleotides, the CDR3 is TGTGCCAGCTCACCATTCGACAGGGGGGGTCCCTACACCTTC.

The rearrangement joins TRBV3-1 to TRBJ2-1, with TRBD2 matching over 10 bases. The CDR3 sequence is 18 residues long. Germline CDR1 LGHDT, CDR2 YNNKEL (reference sequence). Losses at the gene ends were 4 bases for V and 4 bases for J; bases not matched to a gene: 13. CDR3 bases: TGTGCCAGCAGCCCAAGCGGCCCTAGCGGGGGAGAATACAATGAGCAGTTCTTC. Amino acid sequence: CASSPSGPSGGEYNEQFF.

The table lists this clonotype with many counts. V usage is TRBV28 and J usage is TRBJ2-7; D is uncertain. The CDR3 has 14 amino acids. Germline CDR1 is MDHEN and CDR2 is SYDVKM. Between the trimmed V and J ends, which lost 6 bases and 4 bases, there was a span of 16 bases. This CDR3 reads CASRISLGWYEQYF. The CDR3 DNA is TGTGCCAGCAGAATATCCCTCGGCTGGTACGAGCAGTACTTC.

CDR3 protein: CASSLPHEYSNQPQHF. Written as DNA, the CDR3 is TGTGCCAGCAGTTTACCCCACGAGTATAGCAATCAGCCCCAGCATTTT. The chain uses TRBV12-3 or TRBV12-4 and TRBJ1-5; D is unclear. The CDR3 covers 16 residues. The V and J ends lost 2 bases and 0 bases respectively, with 11 bases between them.

This clonotype was counted only a few times. The rearrangement joins TRBV20-1 to TRBJ2-7, with TRBD1 matching over 7 bases. The length of the CDR3 is 15 residues. V was clipped by 0 bases and J by 0 bases; unmatched bases: 5. The V gene's germline CDR1 is DFQATT and CDR2 SNEGSKA (reference sequence). CDR3 amino acids: CSARDGNRGSYEQYF. The DNA of the CDR3 is TGCAGTGCTAGAGATGGTAACAGGGGCTCCTACGAGCAGTACTTC.